The sequence of this T cell receptor beta chain was determined in a study of cytomegalovirus exposure and HLA in healthy donors. Background on the study: Across more than 350 genotyped donors, approximately 81% landed in the Caucasian-associated ancestry cluster. Study results and limitations: Sequencing had likely introduced a cluster of highly shared sequence variants as an artifact. Rare TCR sequences dominated, though some public TCRs recurred in many donors. Under in vitro conditions, three CMV-associated chains were confirmed as specific for CMV antigens.

The PCR had 60 Vbeta and 13 Jbeta primers. Assay used: immunoSEQ multiplex PCR; TCRdb lists only in-frame clones, some missing. This sample has about 160,000 clones, with about four fifths found just once. Note on this clone: What it recognizes is unknown.

This CDR3 is 15 amino acids long. Germline V gene lookup returns CDR1 MNHNS and CDR2 SASEGT. V gave up 2 bases and J gave up 4 bases, with 14 bases separating them. Sequencing input: PBMCs. The TCR was taken from a human donor in good health. The chain carries TRBV6-1 and TRBJ1-2; weak D call: TRBD1 (6 bases). CDR3 residues: CASSERMGGAYGYTF. The CDR3 region has the DNA TGTGCCAGCAGTGAACGGATGGGGGGGGCCTATGGCTACACCTTC.